A single sample gave rise to the 14 T cell receptor beta chains below, sequenced in a study of shared clonotypes between healthy human individuals (dated by TCRdb to about 2020). Library preparation was by the immunoSEQ multiplex PCR assay. TCRdb provides this immuneACCESS table in a form limited to in-frame rearrangements. Some clones are lacking; in checked studies, under half of them reflect an unresolved V gene, and why the rest are absent is not known. For this sample the table gives about 1.5 million clones, of which 95% to 99% were detected only once. In total, the top ten clones hold about 0.45% of the sample. The sample was naive CD4+ T cells sorted from blood. This sample's cell subset or site label indicates: CD45RA+ positively selected. The receptors originated from a man aged 25 to 45 in good health.

The V and J genes are TRBV7-2 and TRBJ1-5; tentatively, D is TRBD1 (6 bases). The CDR3 contains 19 residues. The germline V gene has CDR1 SGHTA and CDR2 FQGNSA. V gave up 0 bases and J gave up 2 bases, with 20 bases separating them. The CDR3 loop reads CASSLAQRQGIRGNQPQHF. As DNA, the CDR3 is TGTGCCAGCAGCTTAGCCCAGCGGCAGGGGATAAGGGGCAATCAGCCCCAGCATTTT.

The chain combines TRBV18 with TRBJ1-2; 7 positions match TRBD1. With 5 bases clipped from V and 5 bases from J, the junction kept 11 bases outside the gene matches. Germline V gives CDR1 KGHSH, CDR2 LQKENI. The length of the CDR3 is 15 residues. The CDR3 DNA sequence: TGTGCCAGCTCAGGGGGGACAGCTCCATTTTATGGCTACACCTTC. This encodes CASSGGTAPFYGYTF.

The chain joins TRBV29-1 to TRBJ2-5; 8 positions match TRBD1. The length of the CDR3 is 13 residues. J lost 5 bases, V lost 3 bases, and 5 bases had no gene match. Looked up from germline, CDR1 is SQVTM and CDR2 is ANQGSEA. The CDR3 reads CSVDRGLVETQYF. The CDR3 DNA is TGCAGCGTTGACAGGGGGCTGGTGGAGACCCAGTACTTC.

This chain connects TRBV19 to TRBJ2-3; 13 nucleotides match TRBD2. CDR1 and CDR2 from the germline V gene are LNHDA and SQIVND (reference sequence). The CDR3 is 18 residues long. V shed 5 bases, J shed 4 bases, and the junction held 12 bases outside the gene matches. The CDR3 bases are TGTGCCAGTAGTCGTCGGGGGGGGACTAGCGGGAACCCAGATACGCAGTATTTT. This codes for CASSRRGGTSGNPDTQYF.

The chain employs TRBV19 and TRBJ2-7, with D perhaps assigned TRBD1 or TRBD2 (5 bases each). The CDR3 contains 16 residues. The germline V gene encodes CDR1 LNHDA and CDR2 SQIVND (reference sequence). V dropped 8 bases and J dropped 2 bases, with 22 bases sitting between them. The CDR3 is CASQVYLGTETYEQYF. The CDR3, as DNA: TGTGCCAGTCAGGTCTATTTAGGGACCGAAACCTACGAGCAGTACTTC.

V usage is TRBV11-2 and J usage is TRBJ2-1; 11 bases are shared with TRBD2. Germline V gene sequence: CDR1 SGHAT, CDR2 FQNNGV. V gave up 1 base and J gave up 9 bases; unmatched junction bases: 8. The CDR3 covers 16 residues. CDR3 sequence: CASSLVSLAGDGEQFF. CDR3 bases: TGTGCCAGCAGCTTAGTTTCACTAGCGGGAGATGGTGAGCAGTTCTTC.

The chain carries TRBV11-2 and TRBJ2-6, with D unclear. The V end lost 5 bases, the J end lost 0 bases, and 20 bases lay between the germline ends. Looked up from germline, CDR1 is SGHAT and CDR2 is FQNNGV. The CDR3 contains 19 residues. The CDR3 reads CASSPSVGSFPSGANVLTF. DNA of the CDR3: TGTGCCAGCAGCCCTAGTGTGGGCAGTTTCCCCTCTGGGGCCAACGTCCTGACTTTC.

The rearrangement links TRBV6-1 to TRBJ2-3, with TRBD1 matching 9 bases. CDR3 length equals 14 residues. The V segment lost 5 bases and the J segment 5 bases; nucleotides outside the gene matches: 5. Germline assignment: CDR1 MNHNS and CDR2 SASEGT. CDR3 amino acids: CASSQDRGVDTQYF. CDR3 nucleotide sequence: TGTGCCAGCAGTCAGGACAGGGGAGTAGATACGCAGTATTTT.

This chain uses TRBV25-1 with TRBJ2-3, with 7 bases identical to TRBD1. The CDR3 has 13 residues. Germline CDR1 MGHDK, CDR2 SYGVNS. J lost 6 bases, V lost 5 bases, and 5 bases had no gene match. CDR3 in DNA: TGTGCCAGCAGTCCAGACAGGGAGGATACGCAGTATTTT. Protein: CASSPDREDTQYF.

This chain joins TRBV6-6 and TRBJ1-1; D is uncertain. The CDR3 length is 14 residues. Germline loops: CDR1 MNHNY, CDR2 SVGAGI (reference sequence). V gave up 7 bases and J gave up 8 bases, with 20 bases separating them. The CDR3 coding sequence is TGTGCCAGCACCTTCGACTTACACTCTGGGGAAGCTTTCTTT. This translates into CASTFDLHSGEAFF.

The gene calls are TRBV6-1 and TRBJ1-1, with D possibly being TRBD1 (6 bases). The germline gives CDR1 MNHNS, CDR2 SASEGT. The ends were cut back, 2 bases at V and 11 bases at J, with 15 bases in the middle. The CDR3 is made up of 13 amino acids. The CDR3 sequence is CASSETGTRSAFF. The CDR3 region has the DNA TGTGCCAGCAGTGAAACAGGGACACGGTCGGCTTTCTTT.

The rearrangement links TRBV10-2 to TRBJ1-5, with a tentative D call TRBD1 (5 bases). CDR3 length: 14 amino acids. The V gene's germline CDR1 is WSHSY and CDR2 SAAADI. V shed 8 bases and J shed 0 bases, with 11 bases lying between them. The CDR3 loop is CASADRLSNQPQHF. The CDR3 nucleotides read TGCGCCAGCGCAGACAGACTTAGCAATCAGCCCCAGCATTTT.

The chain couples TRBV11-2 to TRBJ2-2; the match to TRBD1 covers 10 bases. The CDR3 extends over 18 amino acids. V shed 2 bases and J 6 bases; nucleotides not matched to a gene: 12. Looked up from germline, CDR1 is SGHAT and CDR2 is FQNNGV. The CDR3 here is CASSLTIDRGRRAGELFF. The CDR3 DNA sequence: TGTGCCAGCAGCTTAACTATCGACAGGGGGCGCAGGGCCGGGGAGCTGTTTTTT.

In the case of this clone: This sample includes further DNA sequences coding for the same CDR3. The chain couples TRBV28 to TRBJ1-5, with D possibly matching TRBD1 (5 bases). The V gene lost 1 base and the J gene lost 4 bases, with 8 bases spanning the gap. Germline-derived CDR1 and CDR2 are MDHEN and SYDVKM. The CDR3 runs to 14 residues. The DNA of the CDR3 is TGTGCCAGCAGTTTATCAGGGTCGAATCAGCCCCAGCATTTT. It specifies CASSLSGSNQPQHF.